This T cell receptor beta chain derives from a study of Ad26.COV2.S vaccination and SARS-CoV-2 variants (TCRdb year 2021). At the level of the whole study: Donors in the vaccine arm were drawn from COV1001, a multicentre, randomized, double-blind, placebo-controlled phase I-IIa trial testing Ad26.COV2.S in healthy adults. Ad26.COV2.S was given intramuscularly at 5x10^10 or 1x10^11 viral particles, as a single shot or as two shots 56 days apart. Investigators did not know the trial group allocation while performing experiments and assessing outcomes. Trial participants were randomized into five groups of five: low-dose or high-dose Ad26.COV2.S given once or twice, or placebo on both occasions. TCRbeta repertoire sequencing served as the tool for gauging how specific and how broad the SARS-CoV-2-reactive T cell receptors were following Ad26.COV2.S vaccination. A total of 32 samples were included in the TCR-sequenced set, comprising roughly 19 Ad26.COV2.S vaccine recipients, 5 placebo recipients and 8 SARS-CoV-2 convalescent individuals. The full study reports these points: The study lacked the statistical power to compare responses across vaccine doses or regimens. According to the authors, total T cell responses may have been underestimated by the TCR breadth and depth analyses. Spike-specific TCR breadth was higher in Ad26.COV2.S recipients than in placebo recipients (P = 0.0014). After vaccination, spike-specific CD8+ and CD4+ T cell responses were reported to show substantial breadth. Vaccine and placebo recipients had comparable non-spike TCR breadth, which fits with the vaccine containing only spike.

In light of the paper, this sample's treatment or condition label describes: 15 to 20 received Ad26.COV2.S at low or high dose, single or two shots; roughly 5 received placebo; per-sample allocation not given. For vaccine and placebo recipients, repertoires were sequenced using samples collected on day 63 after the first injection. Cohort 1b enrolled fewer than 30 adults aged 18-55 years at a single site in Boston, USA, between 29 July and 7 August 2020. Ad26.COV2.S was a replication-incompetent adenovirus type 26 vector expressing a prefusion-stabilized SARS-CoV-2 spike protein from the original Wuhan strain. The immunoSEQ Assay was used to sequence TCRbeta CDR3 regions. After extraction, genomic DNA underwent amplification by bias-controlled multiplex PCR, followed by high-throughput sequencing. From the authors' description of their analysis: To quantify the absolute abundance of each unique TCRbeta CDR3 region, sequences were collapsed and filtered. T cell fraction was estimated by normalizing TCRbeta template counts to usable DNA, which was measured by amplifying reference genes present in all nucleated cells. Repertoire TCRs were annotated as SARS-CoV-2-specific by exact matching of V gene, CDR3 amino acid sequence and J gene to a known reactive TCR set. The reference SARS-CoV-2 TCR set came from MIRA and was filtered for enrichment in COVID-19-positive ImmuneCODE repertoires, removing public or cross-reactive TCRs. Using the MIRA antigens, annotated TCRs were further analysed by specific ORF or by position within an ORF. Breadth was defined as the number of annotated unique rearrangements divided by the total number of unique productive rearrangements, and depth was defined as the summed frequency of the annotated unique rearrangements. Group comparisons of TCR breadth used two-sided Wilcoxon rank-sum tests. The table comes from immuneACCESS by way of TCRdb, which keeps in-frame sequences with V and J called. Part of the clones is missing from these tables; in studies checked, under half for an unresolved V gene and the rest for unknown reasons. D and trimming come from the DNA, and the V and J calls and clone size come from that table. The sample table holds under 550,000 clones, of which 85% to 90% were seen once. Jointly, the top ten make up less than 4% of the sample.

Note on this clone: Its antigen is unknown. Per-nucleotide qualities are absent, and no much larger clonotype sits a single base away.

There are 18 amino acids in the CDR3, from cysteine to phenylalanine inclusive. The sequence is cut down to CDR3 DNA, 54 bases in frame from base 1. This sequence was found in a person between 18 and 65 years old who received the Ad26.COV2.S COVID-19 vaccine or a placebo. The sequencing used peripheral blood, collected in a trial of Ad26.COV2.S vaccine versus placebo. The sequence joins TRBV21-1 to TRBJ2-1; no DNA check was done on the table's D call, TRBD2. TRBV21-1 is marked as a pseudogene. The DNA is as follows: TGTGCCAGCAGCAAAGGCGGAGAAACTAGCGGGGGGAACAATGAGCAGTTCTTC. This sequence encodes CASSKGGETSGGNNEQFF.